The clone carrying this T cell receptor beta chain was detected once. Its antigen is unidentified. Measured with immunoSEQ multiplex PCR; TCRdb has only the in-frame clones, and not every one. Among 83,000 or so clones listed, roughly 84% were seen once. This specimen belongs to a study of OX40 agonist ivuxolimab in advanced cancers. Study-level findings and limits: Doses of 0.1 to 3.0 mg/kg were accompanied by clonal expansion of CD4+ and CD8+ blood T cells by week 6.

This receptor was identified in an adult with an advanced solid tumor such as melanoma, head and neck, liver or kidney cancer. The source material was CD4+ or CD8+ T cells sorted from blood, sampled in a trial of the OX40 agonist ivuxolimab.

The CDR3 loop is CAWSVGRMNTEAFF. The CDR3, as DNA: TGTGCCTGGAGTGTAGGTAGGATGAACACTGAAGCTTTCTTT. V and J are TRBV30 and TRBJ1-1; D unresolved. The CDR3 contains 14 residues. Germline CDR1 is GTSNPN and CDR2 is SVGIG (reference sequence). The V and J ends lost 0 bases and 0 bases respectively, with 8 bases between them.